These T cell receptor beta chains were read from a single sample in a study of cytomegalovirus exposure and HLA in healthy donors. Sequencing was performed with immunoSEQ multiplex PCR; in TCRdb, only in-frame clones are kept and a portion is missing. The repertoire has 170,000 or so clones, 80% of them found once; the top ten carry 6.3%. Sequencing was performed on PBMCs. All receptors come from a male donor in good health and CMV-seropositive. The CDR3 runs from the conserved cysteine through the conserved F or W. The D gene is left open where the match is weak. Clone size is shown for a subset of rows, as once, few, many or a class of expanded clone.

v_call	d_call	j_call	clone_size	cdr3_nt	cdr3_aa
TRBV5-4	-	TRBJ1-1	-	TGTGCCAGCAGCTTGGGAGTGAACACTGAAGCTTTCTTT	CASSLGVNTEAFF
TRBV10-3	TRBD1	TRBJ2-6	-	TGTGCCACTCAGGGACAGAACTCTGGGGCCAACGTCCTGACTTTC	CATQGQNSGANVLTF
TRBV7-7	-	TRBJ2-1	once	TGTGCTAGCAGCTTAGTTCTAGCGAGCTACAATGAGCAGTTCTTC	CASSLVLASYNEQFF
TRBV19	TRBD1	TRBJ2-7	-	TGTGCCAGTAGTATCCCGGGACAGAACTACGAGCAGTACTTC	CASSIPGQNYEQYF
TRBV6-1	-	TRBJ1-5	-	TGTGCCACCCTGAGGGGGAATAGCAATCAGCCCCAGCATTTT	CATLRGNSNQPQHF
TRBV7-9	TRBD1	TRBJ1-1	-	TGTGCCAGCTCATACCGGGCAGGGGGATACACTGAAGCTTTCTTT	CASSYRAGGYTEAFF
TRBV13	-	TRBJ2-7	-	TGTGCCAGCAGCTCGGGCAGGGAATTCGAGCAGTACTTC	CASSSGREFEQYF
TRBV4-2	-	TRBJ2-1	-	TGTGCCAGCAGCCAATACAGGAATGAGCAGTTCTTC	CASSQYRNEQFF
TRBV28	TRBD2	TRBJ2-1	-	TGTGCCAGCAGTCCCCGGGGGGGGTGGTACAATGAGCAGTTCTTC	CASSPRGGWYNEQFF
TRBV27	-	TRBJ2-7	-	TGTGCCAGCAGTTTCCGGGAACAGCCCCACTACGAGCAGTACTTC	CASSFREQPHYEQYF
TRBV28	-	TRBJ1-6	-	TGTGCCAGTAACGGGGGGGTTTACAATTCACCCCTCCACTTT	CASNGGVYNSPLHF
TRBV5-1	TRBD2	TRBJ2-1	-	TGCGCCAGCAGCTTGGCCCTAGCGGGAGGGGACAATGAGCAGTTCTTC	CASSLALAGGDNEQFF
TRBV7-2	-	TRBJ2-7	-	TGTGCCAGCAGCTTAGTGGGAGCCGGGACTGGCTCCTACGAGCAGTACTTC	CASSLVGAGTGSYEQYF
TRBV27	TRBD2	TRBJ2-7	-	TGTGCCAGCACCTCCTGGACTAGCGGGAGGAACGAGCAGTACTTC	CASTSWTSGRNEQYF
TRBV10-2	-	TRBJ1-2	few	TGCGCCAGCAGTGAGTTGTCGAACTATGGCTACACCTTC	CASSELSNYGYTF
TRBV7-9	-	TRBJ1-1	-	TGTGCCAGCAGCTTATCACACCCCGGGGCTTTCTTT	CASSLSHPGAFF
TRBV12-5	-	TRBJ2-7	-	TGTGCTAGTGGTTCCCTGTATGCAGGGGACGAGCAGTACTTC	CASGSLYAGDEQYF
TRBV18	TRBD2	TRBJ2-2	-	TGTGCCAGCTCCCCAGGACTAGCGGGAAACACCGGGGAGCTGTTTTTT	CASSPGLAGNTGELFF
TRBV2	TRBD2	TRBJ2-7	few	TGTGCCAGCAGCCCGACTAGCGGGAGCTCCTACGAGCAGTACTTC	CASSPTSGSSYEQYF
TRBV7-9	TRBD1	TRBJ2-2	-	TGTGCCAGCAGCTCCACGAGGGGGACAGGGGTCACCGGGGAGCTGTTTTTT	CASSSTRGTGVTGELFF
TRBV19	-	TRBJ2-7	-	TGTGCCAGTAGCCGACAGGTCTCTTCCTACGAGCAGTACTTC	CASSRQVSSYEQYF
TRBV5-1	TRBD2	TRBJ2-5	-	TGCGCCAGCAGCTTGGGTGGCGGGAGTCCCCAAGAGACCCAGTACTTC	CASSLGGGSPQETQYF
TRBV5-1	TRBD1	TRBJ1-6	-	TGCGCCAGCAGCATGACCGGACAGGGAGGGAGTTCACCCCTCCACTTT	CASSMTGQGGSSPLHF
TRBV5-1	-	TRBJ2-7	once	TGCGCCAGCAGCTTGGCCAGACAGCACGACGAGCAGTACTTC	CASSLARQHDEQYF
TRBV27	TRBD1	TRBJ1-1	once	TGTGCCAGCAGTTTAGGACAGGGGGCGGTGAACACTGAAGCTTTCTTT	CASSLGQGAVNTEAFF
TRBV4-2	-	TRBJ1-4	-	TGTGCCAGCAGCCAAGCGGTAGGGGCAGATGAAAAACTGTTTTTT	CASSQAVGADEKLFF
TRBV30	TRBD2	TRBJ2-1	-	TGTGCCTGGAAAGGTGGGGGGGGACCGCAAAAAACCTACAATGAGCAGTTCTTC	CAWKGGGGPQKTYNEQFF
TRBV19	TRBD1	TRBJ2-7	-	TGTGCCAGTAGTATAGATCACGACAGGGCGATCGAGCAGTACTTC	CASSIDHDRAIEQYF
TRBV6-5	TRBD1	TRBJ1-5	-	TGTGCCAGCTGGGGACAGGGAATAGGCCAGCCCCAGCATTTT	CASWGQGIGQPQHF
TRBV7-9	-	TRBJ1-1	-	TGTGCCAGCAGCTTAGCGCCTAAGCCTGAAGCTTTCTTT	CASSLAPKPEAFF
TRBV29-1	TRBD2	TRBJ2-3	-	TGCAGCGTTCCGAGCGGGAGGGCAGGAGATACGCAGTATTTT	CSVPSGRAGDTQYF
TRBV14	-	TRBJ2-1	-	TGTGCCAGCAGCCCCCGGGGAGCGTTGAATGAGCAGTTCTTC	CASSPRGALNEQFF
TRBV30	-	TRBJ2-3	-	TGTGCCTGGGGAAGGGGGGACAGATACACAGATACGCAGTATTTT	CAWGRGDRYTDTQYF
TRBV28	-	TRBJ2-7	-	TGTGCCAGCAGTTCCGCCTACGAGCAGTACTTC	CASSSAYEQYF
TRBV5-1	-	TRBJ2-2	-	TGCGCCAGCAGTTCGGACACCGGGGAGCTGTTTTTT	CASSSDTGELFF
TRBV2	-	TRBJ2-4	-	TGTGCCAGCACCCGGGACACGGGGGCCAAAAACATTCAGTACTTC	CASTRDTGAKNIQYF
TRBV21-1	-	TRBJ2-7	-	TGTGCCAGCAGCGTACCAATGCCCCCCGGACAGGGTCCCCACGAGCAGTACTTC	CASSVPMPPGQGPHEQYF
TRBV11-2	-	TRBJ2-7	few	TGTGCCAGCAGCTTAACACAGGGTACCTACGAGCAGTACTTC	CASSLTQGTYEQYF
TRBV6-6	-	TRBJ2-5	-	TGTGCCAGCAGCCCCCGGGAGACCCAGTACTTC	CASSPRETQYF
TRBV6-1	-	TRBJ1-6	-	TGTGCCAGCAACCTCGACAGTGATACACCCCTCCACTTT	CASNLDSDTPLHF
TRBV6-5	TRBD1	TRBJ1-2	few	TGTGCCAGCAGACTGGACAGGAACTATGGCTACACCTTC	CASRLDRNYGYTF
TRBV20-1	-	TRBJ2-1	-	TGCAGTGCTGTGGGACACGATGAGCAGTTCTTC	CSAVGHDEQFF